This TCR beta chain was sequenced during a study of patients and donors after allogeneic stem cell transplantation. TCRdb recomputed calls from the RT-PCR reads with MiXCR, one row per CDR3 protein. The table lists about 410,000 distinct CDR3 sequences, roughly 17% of them singletons. The ends lost 3 bases at V and 3 bases at J; junction bases unmatched: 10. The V gene's germline CDR1 is ENHRY and CDR2 SYGVKD. The CDR3 has 16 amino acids. The chain joins TRBV10-3 to TRBJ1-1; 7 bases align to TRBD1. The source material was blood, either unsorted or a sorted T cell fraction (not recorded which). The TCR was taken from a human donor who was either an allogeneic HSCT recipient or a stem cell or donor lymphocyte infusion donor (not recorded which). It is not recorded whose cells these are; they may come from a transplant donor. The CDR3 loop is CAISEPYQGGDTEAFF. Written as DNA, the CDR3 is TGTGCCATCAGTGAACCCTACCAGGGGGGGGACACTGAAGCTTTCTTT.